Sequencing of this T cell receptor beta chain was carried out in a study of blood T cell repertoires in COVID-19. At the level of the study: The United States, Italy and Spain supplied acute and convalescent COVID-19 samples. PBMCs, B-cell-depleted T cells, or T cells provided the cDNA or gDNA that made up the material.

What the recovered Cohort 3 donors had was two negative PCRs, clearance, or symptom resolution. As handled by the study authors: Researchers report that nucleated cell counts were estimated from reference gene primer amplification. Only in-frame clones appear in the TCRdb table, and some are missing; sequencing was by immunoSEQ multiplex PCR. V, J and clone size reflect that table, while D and trimming were determined from the DNA. The sample carries about 64,000 clones, around nine tenths recorded once. Germline CDR1 is KGHDR and CDR2 is SFDVKD. The V and J ends lost 1 base and 5 bases respectively, with 7 bases between them. This CDR3 has 13 residues.

The chain carries TRBV24-1 and TRBJ1-2; no reliable D call. Sequencing was done on a sample of PBMCs or T cells enriched from blood (not recorded which). This clonotype originated in a woman between 35 and 50 years old who had recovered from COVID-19. As DNA, the CDR3 is TGTGCCACCAGTGATTTCGGGGTTTATGGCTACACCTTC. Encoded protein: CATSDFGVYGYTF.